The sequence of this TCR beta chain was determined in a study of T-cell memory formation after mild COVID-19. The CDR3 contains 14 residues. Between the trimmed V and J ends, which lost 6 bases and 4 bases, there was a span of 11 bases. Germline CDR1 reads SGHNT; CDR2 reads YYREEE (reference sequence). A 5'RACE reaction primed in the constant segment made cDNA libraries of TCR alpha and TCR beta, and these carried sample barcodes and UMIs. TCRdb independently ran MiXCR on the 5' RACE reads; one entry per CDR3 protein. Seen here are under 450,000 distinct CDR3 sequences, 20% observed once, and the top ten hold over 20%. Study-wide points: In second-wave clones peaking day 37, SARS-CoV-2 specificity remained unconfirmed.

Worth noting for this clonotype: Its cognate antigen is unknown.

The specimen was PBMCs or a T cell subset sorted from them (not recorded which). This TCR was sampled from a man younger than 35 who had mild COVID-19 (a few samples of this study predate the infection). Cell type and time point are not known. The chain couples TRBV5-4 to TRBJ2-6; D call uncertain. CDR3 loop: CASNSDPGANVLTF. Here the CDR3 DNA reads TGTGCCAGCAACTCAGACCCGGGGGCCAACGTCCTGACTTTC.